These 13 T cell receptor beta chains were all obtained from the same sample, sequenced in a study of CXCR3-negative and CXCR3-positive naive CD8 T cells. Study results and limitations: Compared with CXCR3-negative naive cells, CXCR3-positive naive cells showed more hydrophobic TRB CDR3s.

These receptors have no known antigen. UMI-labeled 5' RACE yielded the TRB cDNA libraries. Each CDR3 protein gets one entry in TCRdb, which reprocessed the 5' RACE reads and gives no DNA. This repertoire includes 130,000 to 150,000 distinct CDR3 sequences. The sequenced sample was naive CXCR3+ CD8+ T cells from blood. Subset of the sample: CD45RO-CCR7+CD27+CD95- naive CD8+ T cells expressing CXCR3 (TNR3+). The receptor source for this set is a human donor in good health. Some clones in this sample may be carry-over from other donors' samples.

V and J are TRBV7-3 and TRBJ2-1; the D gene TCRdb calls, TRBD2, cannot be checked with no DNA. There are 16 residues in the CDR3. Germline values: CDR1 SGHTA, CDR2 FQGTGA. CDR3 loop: CASSLFPGALTNEQFF.

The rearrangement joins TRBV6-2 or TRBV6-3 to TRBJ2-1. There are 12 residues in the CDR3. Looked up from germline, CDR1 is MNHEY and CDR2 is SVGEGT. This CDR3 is CASSLASNEQFF.

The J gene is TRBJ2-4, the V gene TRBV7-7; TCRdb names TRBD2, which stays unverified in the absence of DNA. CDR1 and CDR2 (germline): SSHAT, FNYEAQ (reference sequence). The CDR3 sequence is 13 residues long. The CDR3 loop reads CASSPGGWDIQYF.

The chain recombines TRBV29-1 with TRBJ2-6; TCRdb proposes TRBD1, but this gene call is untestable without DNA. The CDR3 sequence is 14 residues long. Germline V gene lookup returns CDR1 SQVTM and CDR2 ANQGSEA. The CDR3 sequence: CSVGGGAGANVLTF.

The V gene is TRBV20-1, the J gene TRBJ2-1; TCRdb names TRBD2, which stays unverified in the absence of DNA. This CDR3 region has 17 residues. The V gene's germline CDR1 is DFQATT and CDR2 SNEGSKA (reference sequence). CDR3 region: CSARDFGASGKYNEQFF.

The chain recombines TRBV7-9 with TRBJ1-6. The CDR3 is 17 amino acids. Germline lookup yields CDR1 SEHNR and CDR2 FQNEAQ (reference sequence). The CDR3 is CASSLGKTSSYNSPLHF.

The CDR3 loop is CATSSGLGLAGDEQSF. The chain has TRBV15 and TRBJ2-1; TCRdb's D call, TRBD2, is unchecked because there is no DNA. This CDR3 comprises 16 residues. Germline loops: CDR1 LNHNV, CDR2 YYDKDF (reference sequence).

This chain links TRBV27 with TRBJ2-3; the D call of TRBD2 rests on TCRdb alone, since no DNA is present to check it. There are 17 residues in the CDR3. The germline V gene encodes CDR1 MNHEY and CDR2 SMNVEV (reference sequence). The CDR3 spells CASSPRTGTYSTDTQYF.

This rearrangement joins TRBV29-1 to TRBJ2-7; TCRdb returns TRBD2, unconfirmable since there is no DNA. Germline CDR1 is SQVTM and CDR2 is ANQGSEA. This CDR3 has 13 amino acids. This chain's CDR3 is CSVGAGVVYEQYF.

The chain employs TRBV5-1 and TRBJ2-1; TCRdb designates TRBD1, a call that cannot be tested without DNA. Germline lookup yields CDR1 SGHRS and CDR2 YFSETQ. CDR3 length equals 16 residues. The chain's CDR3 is CASSSQDSRSYNEQFF. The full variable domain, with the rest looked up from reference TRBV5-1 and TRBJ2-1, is KAGVTQTPRYLIKTRGQQVTLSCSPISGHRSVSWYQQTPGQGLQFLFEYFSETQRNKGNFPGRFSGRQFSNSRSEMNVSTLELGDSALYLCASSSQDSRSYNEQFFGPGTRLTVL.

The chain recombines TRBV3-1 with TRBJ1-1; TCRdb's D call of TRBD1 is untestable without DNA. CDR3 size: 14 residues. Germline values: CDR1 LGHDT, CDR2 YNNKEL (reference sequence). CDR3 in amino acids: CASSNSGTNTEAFF.

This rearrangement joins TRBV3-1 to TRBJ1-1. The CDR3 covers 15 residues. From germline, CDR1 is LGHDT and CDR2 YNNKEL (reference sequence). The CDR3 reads CASSRLLDRNTEAFF.

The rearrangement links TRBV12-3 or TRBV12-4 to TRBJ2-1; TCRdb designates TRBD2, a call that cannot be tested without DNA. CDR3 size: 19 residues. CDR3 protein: CASSQPHHGTQSSYNEQFF.